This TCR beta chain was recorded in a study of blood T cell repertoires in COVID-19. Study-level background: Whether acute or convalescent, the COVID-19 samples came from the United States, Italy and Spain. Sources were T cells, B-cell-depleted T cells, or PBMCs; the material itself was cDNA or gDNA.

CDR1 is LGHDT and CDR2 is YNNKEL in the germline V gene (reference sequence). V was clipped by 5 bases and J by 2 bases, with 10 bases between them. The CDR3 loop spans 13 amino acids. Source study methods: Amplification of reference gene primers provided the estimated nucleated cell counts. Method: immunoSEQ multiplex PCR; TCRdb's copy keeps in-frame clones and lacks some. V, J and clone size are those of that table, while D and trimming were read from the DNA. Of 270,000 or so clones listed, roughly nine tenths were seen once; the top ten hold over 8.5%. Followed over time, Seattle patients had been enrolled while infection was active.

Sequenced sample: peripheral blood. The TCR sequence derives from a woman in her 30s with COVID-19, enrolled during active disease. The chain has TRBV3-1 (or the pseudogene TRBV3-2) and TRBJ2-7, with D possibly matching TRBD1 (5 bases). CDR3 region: CASSYSGTYEQYF. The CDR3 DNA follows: TGTGCCAGCAGCTACTCAGGGACCTACGAGCAGTACTTC.